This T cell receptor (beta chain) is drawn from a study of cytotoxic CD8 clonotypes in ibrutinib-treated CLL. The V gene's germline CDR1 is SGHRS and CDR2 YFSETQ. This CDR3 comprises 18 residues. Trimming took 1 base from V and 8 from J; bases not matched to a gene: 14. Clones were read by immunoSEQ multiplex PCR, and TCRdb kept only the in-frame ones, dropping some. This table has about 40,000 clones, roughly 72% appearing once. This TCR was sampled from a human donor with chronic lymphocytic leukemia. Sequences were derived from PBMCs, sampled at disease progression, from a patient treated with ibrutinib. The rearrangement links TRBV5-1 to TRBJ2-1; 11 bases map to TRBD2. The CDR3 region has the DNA TGCGCCAGCAGCTTGTTTAGCGGGAGGGCCCGACTTTCCCATGAGCAGTTCTTC. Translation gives CASSLFSGRARLSHEQFF.